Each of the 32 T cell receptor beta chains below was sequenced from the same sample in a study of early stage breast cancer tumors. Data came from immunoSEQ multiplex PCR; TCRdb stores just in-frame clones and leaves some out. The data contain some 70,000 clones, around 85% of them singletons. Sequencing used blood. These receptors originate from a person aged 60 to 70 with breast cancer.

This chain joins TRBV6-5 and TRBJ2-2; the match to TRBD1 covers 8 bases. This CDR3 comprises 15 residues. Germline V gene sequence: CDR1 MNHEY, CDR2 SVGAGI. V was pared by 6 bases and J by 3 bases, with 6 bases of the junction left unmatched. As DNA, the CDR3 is TGTGCCAGCAGAGCAGGGGGCGGATACACCGGGGAGCTGTTTTTT. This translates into CASRAGGGYTGELFF.

The DNA of the CDR3 is TGTGCCAGCAGTCGAGAAGGAGGACAAGGAAGAGACGAGCAGTACTTC. Its translation: CASSREGGQGRDEQYF. The chain links TRBV27 to TRBJ2-7, with D tentatively TRBD1 or TRBD2 (5 bases each). The CDR3 runs to 16 residues. Trimming removed 5 bases at V and 5 bases at J, with 22 bases between. The germline gives CDR1 MNHEY, CDR2 SMNVEV (reference sequence).

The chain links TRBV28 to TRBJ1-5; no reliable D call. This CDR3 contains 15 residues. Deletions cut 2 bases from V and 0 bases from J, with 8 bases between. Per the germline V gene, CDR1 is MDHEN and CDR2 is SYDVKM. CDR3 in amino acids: CASSLRKISNQPQHF. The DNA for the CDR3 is TGTGCCAGCAGTTTACGGAAGATTAGCAATCAGCCCCAGCATTTT.

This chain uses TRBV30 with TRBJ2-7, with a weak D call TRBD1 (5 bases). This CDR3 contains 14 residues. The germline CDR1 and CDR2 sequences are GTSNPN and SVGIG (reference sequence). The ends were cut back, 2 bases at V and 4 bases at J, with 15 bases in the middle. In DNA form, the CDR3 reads TGTGCCTGGAGTAAGGTGGGGCGGCGGTACGAGCAGTACTTC. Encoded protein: CAWSKVGRRYEQYF.

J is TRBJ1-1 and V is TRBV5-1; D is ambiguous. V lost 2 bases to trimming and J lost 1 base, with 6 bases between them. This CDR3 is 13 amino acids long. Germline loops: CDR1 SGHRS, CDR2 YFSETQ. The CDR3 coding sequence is TGCGCCAGCAGCTTAATGACGAACACTGAAGCTTTCTTT. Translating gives CASSLMTNTEAFF.

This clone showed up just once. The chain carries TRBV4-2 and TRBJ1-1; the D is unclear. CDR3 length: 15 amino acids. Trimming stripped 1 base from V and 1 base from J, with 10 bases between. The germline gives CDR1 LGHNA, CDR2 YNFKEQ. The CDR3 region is CASSQGRQTNTEAFF. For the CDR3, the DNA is TGTGCCAGCAGCCAAGGCCGGCAGACGAACACTGAAGCTTTCTTT.

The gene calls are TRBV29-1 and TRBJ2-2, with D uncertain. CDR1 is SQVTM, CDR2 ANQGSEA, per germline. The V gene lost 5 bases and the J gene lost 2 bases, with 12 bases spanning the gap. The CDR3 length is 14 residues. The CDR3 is CSVFGQANTGELFF. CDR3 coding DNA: TGCAGCGTTTTCGGGCAGGCAAACACCGGGGAGCTGTTTTTT.

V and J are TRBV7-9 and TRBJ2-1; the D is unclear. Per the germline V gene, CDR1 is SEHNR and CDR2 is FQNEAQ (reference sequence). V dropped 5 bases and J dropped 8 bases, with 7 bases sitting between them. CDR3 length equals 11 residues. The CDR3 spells CASSRLDEQFF. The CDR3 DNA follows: TGTGCCAGCAGCCGCCTCGATGAGCAGTTCTTC.

CDR3 nucleotide sequence: TGTGCCAGCAGCGAGAGATGGACAAGTGAAAAACTGTTTTTT. It specifies CASSERWTSEKLFF. The chain uses TRBV9 and TRBJ1-4; tentative D call: TRBD1 (5 bases). The V and J ends lost 3 bases and 7 bases respectively, with 13 bases between them. The CDR3 has 14 amino acids. CDR1 and CDR2 from the germline V gene are SGDLS and YYNGEE. The full variable domain, completed using reference TRBV9 and TRBJ1-4, is DSGVTQTPKHLITATGQRVTLRCSPRSGDLSVYWYQQSLDQGLQFLIQYYNGEERAKGNILERFSAQQFPDLHSELNLSSLELGDSALYFCASSERWTSEKLFFGSGTQLSVL.

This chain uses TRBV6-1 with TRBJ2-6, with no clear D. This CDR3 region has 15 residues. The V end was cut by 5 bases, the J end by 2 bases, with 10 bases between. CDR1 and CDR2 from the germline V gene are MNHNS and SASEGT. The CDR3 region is CASSISLPGANVLTF. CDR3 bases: TGTGCCAGCAGTATTAGTCTACCTGGGGCCAACGTCCTGACTTTC.

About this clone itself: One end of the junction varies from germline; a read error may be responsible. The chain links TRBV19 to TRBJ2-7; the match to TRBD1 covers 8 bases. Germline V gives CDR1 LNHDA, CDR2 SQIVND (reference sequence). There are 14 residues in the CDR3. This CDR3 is CASRKDRASSEQYF. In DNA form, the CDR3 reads TGTGCCAGTAGGAAGGACAGGGCGTCCTCCGAGCAGTACTTC.

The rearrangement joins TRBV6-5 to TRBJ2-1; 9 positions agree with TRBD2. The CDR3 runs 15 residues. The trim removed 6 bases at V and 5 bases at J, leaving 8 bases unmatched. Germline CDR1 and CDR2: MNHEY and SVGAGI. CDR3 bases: TGTGCCAGCAGCTTCTTAGCGGGAGTGAACAATGAGCAGTTCTTC. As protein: CASSFLAGVNNEQFF.

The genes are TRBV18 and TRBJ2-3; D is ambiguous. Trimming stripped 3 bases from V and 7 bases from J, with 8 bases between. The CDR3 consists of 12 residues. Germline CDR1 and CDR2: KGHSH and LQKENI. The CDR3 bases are TGTGCCAGCTCACCGAAGGTAAATACGCAGTATTTT. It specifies CASSPKVNTQYF.

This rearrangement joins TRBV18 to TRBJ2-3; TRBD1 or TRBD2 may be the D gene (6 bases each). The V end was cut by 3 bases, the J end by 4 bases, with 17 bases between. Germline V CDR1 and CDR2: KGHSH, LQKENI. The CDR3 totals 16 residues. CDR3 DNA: TGTGCCAGCTCACCCGCTGACCGGGGGCTTTCAGATACGCAGTATTTT. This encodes CASSPADRGLSDTQYF.

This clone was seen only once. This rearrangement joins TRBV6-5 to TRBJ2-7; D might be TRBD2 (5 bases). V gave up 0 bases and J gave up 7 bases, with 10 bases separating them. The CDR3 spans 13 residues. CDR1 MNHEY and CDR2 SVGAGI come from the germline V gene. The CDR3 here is CASSYSPGSEQYF. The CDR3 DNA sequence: TGTGCCAGCAGTTACTCCCCGGGGTCGGAGCAGTACTTC.

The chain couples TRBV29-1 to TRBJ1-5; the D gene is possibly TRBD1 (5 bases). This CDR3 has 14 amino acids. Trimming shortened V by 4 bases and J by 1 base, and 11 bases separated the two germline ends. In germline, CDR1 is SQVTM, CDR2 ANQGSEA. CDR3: CSVGVRGSNQPQHF. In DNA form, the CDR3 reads TGCAGCGTTGGTGTTCGGGGGAGCAATCAGCCCCAGCATTTT.

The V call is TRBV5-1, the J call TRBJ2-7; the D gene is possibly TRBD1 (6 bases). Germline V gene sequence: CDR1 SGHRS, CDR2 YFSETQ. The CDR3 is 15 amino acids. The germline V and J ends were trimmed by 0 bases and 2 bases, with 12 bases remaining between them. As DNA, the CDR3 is TGCGCCAGCAGCTTGGGGTCTCGGGACACCTACGAGCAGTACTTC. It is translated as CASSLGSRDTYEQYF.

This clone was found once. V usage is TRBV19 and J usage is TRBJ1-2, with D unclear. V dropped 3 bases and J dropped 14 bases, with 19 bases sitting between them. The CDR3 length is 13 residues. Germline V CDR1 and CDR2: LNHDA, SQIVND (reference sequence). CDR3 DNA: TGTGCCAGTAGTATGAATTCAAACCTCCTGCAGACCTTC. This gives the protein CASSMNSNLLQTF. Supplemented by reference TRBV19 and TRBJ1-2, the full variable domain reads DGGITQSPKYLFRKEGQNVTLSCEQNLNHDAMYWYRQDPGQGLRLIYYSQIVNDFQKGDIAEGYSVSREKKESFPLTVTSAQKNPTAFYLCASSMNSNLLQTFGSGTRLTVV.

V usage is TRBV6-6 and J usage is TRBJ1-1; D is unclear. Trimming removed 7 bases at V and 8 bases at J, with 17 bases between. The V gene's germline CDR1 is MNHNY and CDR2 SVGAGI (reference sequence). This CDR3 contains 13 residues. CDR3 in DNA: TGTGCCAGCACCCGGCCCTCCCTAGAGGAAGCTTTCTTT. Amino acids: CASTRPSLEEAFF.

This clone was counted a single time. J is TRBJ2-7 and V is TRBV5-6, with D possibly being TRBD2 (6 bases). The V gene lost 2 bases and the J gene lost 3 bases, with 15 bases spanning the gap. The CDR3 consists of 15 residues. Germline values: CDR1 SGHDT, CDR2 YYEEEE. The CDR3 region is CASSFPGTDYYEQYF. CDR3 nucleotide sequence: TGTGCCAGCAGCTTCCCCGGGACGGACTACTACGAGCAGTACTTC.

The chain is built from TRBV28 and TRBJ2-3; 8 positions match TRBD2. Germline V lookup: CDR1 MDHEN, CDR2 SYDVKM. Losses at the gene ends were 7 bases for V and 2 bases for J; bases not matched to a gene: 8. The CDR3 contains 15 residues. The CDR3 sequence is CASTSGGPFTDTQYF. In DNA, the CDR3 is TGTGCCAGCACCTCGGGGGGGCCCTTCACAGATACGCAGTATTTT.

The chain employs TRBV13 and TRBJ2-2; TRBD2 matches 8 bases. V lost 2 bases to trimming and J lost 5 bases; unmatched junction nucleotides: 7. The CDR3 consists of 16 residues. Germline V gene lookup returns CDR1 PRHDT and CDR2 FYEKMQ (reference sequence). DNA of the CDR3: TGTGCCAGCAGCTTATGGCGGGAGGCACATACCGGGGAGCTGTTTTTT. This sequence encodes CASSLWREAHTGELFF.

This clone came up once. The CDR3 region is CASSVGTDNSPLHF. The CDR3 nucleotides are TGTGCCAGCAGCGTCGGGACAGACAATTCACCCCTCCACTTT. The J gene is TRBJ1-6, the V gene TRBV9, with 7 positions matching TRBD1. This CDR3 is 14 amino acids long. The germline CDR1 and CDR2 sequences are SGDLS and YYNGEE. Trimming took 2 bases from V and 7 from J; bases not matched to a gene: 3. Together with reference TRBV9 and TRBJ1-6, the CDR3 gives the full variable domain: DSGVTQTPKHLITATGQRVTLRCSPRSGDLSVYWYQQSLDQGLQFLIQYYNGEERAKGNILERFSAQQFPDLHSELNLSSLELGDSALYFCASSVGTDNSPLHFGNGTRLTVT.

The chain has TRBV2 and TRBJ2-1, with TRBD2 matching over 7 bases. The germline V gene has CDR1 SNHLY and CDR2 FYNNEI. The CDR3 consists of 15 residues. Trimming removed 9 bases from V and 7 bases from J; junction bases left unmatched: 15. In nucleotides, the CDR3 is TGTGCCAGTCGGACTCGCCTAGCGGAGAAAAATGAGCAGTTCTTC. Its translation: CASRTRLAEKNEQFF.

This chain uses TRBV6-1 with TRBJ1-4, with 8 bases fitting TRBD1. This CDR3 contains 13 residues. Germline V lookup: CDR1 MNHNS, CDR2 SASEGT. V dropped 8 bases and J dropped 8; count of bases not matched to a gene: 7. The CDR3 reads CASRTGRKEKLFF. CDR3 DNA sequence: TGTGCCAGCCGGACAGGGAGAAAGGAAAAACTGTTTTTT.

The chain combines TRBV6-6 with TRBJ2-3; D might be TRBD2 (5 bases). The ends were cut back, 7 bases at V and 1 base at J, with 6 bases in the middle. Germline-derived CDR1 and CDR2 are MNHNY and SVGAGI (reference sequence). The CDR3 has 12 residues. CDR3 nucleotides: TGTGCCAGCATCGGGGGCACAGATACGCAGTATTTT. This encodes CASIGGTDTQYF.

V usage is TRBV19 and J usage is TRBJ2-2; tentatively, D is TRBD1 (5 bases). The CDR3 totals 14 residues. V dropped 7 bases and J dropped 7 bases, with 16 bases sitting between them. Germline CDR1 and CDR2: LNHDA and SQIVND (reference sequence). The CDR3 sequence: CASMQGPYVGELFF. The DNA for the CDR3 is TGTGCCAGTATGCAGGGCCCATATGTCGGGGAGCTGTTTTTT.

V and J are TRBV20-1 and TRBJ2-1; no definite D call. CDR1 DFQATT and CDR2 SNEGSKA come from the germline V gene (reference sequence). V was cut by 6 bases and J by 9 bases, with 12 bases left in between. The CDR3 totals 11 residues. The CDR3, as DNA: TGCAGTGCCCCGTTCGCGGTTGAGCAGTTCTTC. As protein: CSAPFAVEQFF.

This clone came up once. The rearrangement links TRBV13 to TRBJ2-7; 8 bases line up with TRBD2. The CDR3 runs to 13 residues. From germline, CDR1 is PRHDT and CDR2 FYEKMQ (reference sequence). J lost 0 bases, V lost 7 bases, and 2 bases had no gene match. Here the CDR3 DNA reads TGTGCCAGCAAGCGGGGGAGCTCCTACGAGCAGTACTTC. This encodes CASKRGSSYEQYF.

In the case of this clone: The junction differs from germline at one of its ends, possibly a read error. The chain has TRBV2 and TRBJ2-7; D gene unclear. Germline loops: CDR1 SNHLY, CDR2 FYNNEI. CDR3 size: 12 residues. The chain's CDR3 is CASSADGVPINF. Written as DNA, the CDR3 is TGTGCCAGCAGTGCGGATGGGGTACCGATTAACTTC.

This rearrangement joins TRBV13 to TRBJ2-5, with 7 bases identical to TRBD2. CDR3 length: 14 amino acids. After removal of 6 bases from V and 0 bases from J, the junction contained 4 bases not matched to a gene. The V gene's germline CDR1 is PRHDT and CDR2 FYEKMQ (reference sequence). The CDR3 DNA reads TGTGCCAGCAGAGGGGAGGGGTACCAAGAGACCCAGTACTTC. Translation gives CASRGEGYQETQYF.

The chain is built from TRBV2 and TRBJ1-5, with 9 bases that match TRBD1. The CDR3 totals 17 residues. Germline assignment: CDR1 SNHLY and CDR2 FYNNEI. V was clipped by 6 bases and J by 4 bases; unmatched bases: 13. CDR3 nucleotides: TGTGCCAGCAGCCCCTTGACGGGACAGGGTAGGAATCAGCCCCAGCATTTT. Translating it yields CASSPLTGQGRNQPQHF.